Given below is one T cell receptor beta chain in context. V dropped 5 bases and J dropped 2 bases, with 10 bases sitting between them. Germline CDR1 SQVTM, CDR2 ANQGSEA. The CDR3 runs to 13 residues. This sample is drawn from a study of shared T cell receptors in the human thymus. Profiling relied on immunoSEQ multiplex PCR, and the TCRdb table lists in-frame clones only, not all of them. The sample lists just under 550,000 clones, around 78% occurring once. These sequences were also reported in another study, on human thymus T cells. Turning to that study: Related studies noted strongly shared thymic repertoires across unrelated people.

The chain links TRBV29-1 to TRBJ1-3; D unclear. The sequenced sample consisted of thymocytes. The source of this sequence is a boy younger than two with a congenital heart defect. The CDR3 region has the DNA TGCAGCGTTTCGTCCGAGACTGGAAACACCATATATTTT. It translates to CSVSSETGNTIYF.